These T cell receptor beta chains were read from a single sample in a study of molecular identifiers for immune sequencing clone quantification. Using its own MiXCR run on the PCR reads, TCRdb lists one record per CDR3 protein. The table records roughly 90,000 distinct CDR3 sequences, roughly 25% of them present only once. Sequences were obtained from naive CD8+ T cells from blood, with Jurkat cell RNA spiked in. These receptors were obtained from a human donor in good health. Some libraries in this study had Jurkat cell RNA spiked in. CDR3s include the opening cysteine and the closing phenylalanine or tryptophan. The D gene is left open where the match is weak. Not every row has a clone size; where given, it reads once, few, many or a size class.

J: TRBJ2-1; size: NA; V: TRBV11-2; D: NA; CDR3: CARRPPLTVVAYEQFF; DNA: TGTGCCCGCCGCCCCCCGCTCACTGTCGTGGCCTATGAGCAGTTCTTC
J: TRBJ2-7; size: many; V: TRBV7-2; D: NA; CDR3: CASSPYIDVGGPYEQYF; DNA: TGTGCCAGCAGCCCATACATAGATGTTGGGGGCCCCTACGAGCAGTACTTC
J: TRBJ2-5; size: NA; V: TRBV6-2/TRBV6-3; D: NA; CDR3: CASSYEGGSQETQYF; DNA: TGTGCCAGCAGTTACGAGGGGGGCTCACAAGAGACCCAGTACTTC
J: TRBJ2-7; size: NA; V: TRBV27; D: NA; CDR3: CASSFGVGAYERYF; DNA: NA
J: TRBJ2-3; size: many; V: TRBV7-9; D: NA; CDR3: CASSSGVGAVGTDTQYF; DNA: TGTGCCAGCAGCTCCGGGGTGGGGGCGGTCGGCACAGATACGCAGTATTTT
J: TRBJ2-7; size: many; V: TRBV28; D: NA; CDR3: CASSFYNYEQYF; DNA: TGTGCCAGCAGTTTTTATAACTACGAGCAGTACTTC
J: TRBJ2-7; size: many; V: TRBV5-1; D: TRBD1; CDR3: CASSLAPGQNYEQYF; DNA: TGCGCCAGCAGCTTGGCACCGGGACAGAACTACGAGCAGTACTTC
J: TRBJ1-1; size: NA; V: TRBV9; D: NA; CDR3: CASSVGGQTEAFF; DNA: TGTGCCAGCAGCGTAGGGGGACAAACTGAAGCTTTCTTT
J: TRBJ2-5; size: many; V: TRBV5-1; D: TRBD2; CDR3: CASGPGTSGGETQYF; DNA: TGCGCCAGCGGACCCGGGACTAGCGGGGGAGAGACCCAGTACTTC
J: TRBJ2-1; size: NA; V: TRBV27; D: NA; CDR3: CASSGSYNEQFF; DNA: TGTGCCAGCAGCGGGAGTTACAATGAGCAGTTCTTC
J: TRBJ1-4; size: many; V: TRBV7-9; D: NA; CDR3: CAPTPYATNEKLFF; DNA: TGTGCCCCAACCCCTTATGCAACTAATGAAAAACTGTTTTTT
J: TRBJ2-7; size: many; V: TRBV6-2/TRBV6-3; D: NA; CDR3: CASSYLSQAGEQYF; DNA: TGTGCCAGCAGTTACCTTTCACAAGCGGGCGAGCAGTACTTC
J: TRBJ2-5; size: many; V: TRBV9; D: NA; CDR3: CASSDSQERSEQETQYF; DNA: TGTGCCAGCAGCGATTCACAGGAGCGGAGTGAGCAAGAGACCCAGTACTTC
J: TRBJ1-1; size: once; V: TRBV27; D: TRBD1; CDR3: CASSLGQGALTEAFF; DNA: TGTGCCAGCAGTTTAGGACAGGGGGCGCTCACTGAAGCTTTCTTT
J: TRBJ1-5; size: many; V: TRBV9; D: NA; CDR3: CASSVGGWNQPQHF; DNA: TGTGCCAGCAGCGTAGGTGGGTGGAATCAGCCCCAGCATTTT
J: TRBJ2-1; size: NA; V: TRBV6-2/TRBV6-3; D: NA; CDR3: CASSPSGTPYNEQFF; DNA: TGTGCCAGCAGTCCCTCCGGGACACCCTACAATGAGCAGTTCTTC
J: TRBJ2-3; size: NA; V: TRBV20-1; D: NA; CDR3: CSASPDTQYF; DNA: TGCAGTGCTAGCCCCGATACGCAGTATTTT
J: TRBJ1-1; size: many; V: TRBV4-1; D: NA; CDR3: CASSQGGRLYTEAFF; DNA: TGCGCCAGCAGCCAAGGGGGCAGATTATACACTGAAGCTTTCTTT
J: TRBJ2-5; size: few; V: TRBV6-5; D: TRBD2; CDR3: CASSSFRGRSGETQYF; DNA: TGTGCCAGCAGTTCCTTTCGCGGGAGAAGTGGAGAGACCCAGTACTTC
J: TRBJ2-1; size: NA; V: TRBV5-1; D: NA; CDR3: CASSLGPLDEQFF; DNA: TGCGCCAGCAGCCTGGGACCCCTCGATGAGCAGTTCTTC
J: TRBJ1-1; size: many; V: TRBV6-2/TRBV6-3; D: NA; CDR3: CASSFKFMNTEAFF; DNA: TGTGCCAGCAGTTTTAAGTTCATGAACACTGAAGCTTTCTTT
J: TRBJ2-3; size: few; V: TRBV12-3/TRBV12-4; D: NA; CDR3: CASSPGLFTDTQYF; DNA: TGTGCCAGCAGTCCAGGACTATTCACAGATACGCAGTATTTT
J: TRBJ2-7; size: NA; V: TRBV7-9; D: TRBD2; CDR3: CASSLVGSGGNPYEQYF; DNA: TGTGCCAGCAGCTTAGTAGGGTCGGGGGGGAATCCCTACGAGCAGTACTTC
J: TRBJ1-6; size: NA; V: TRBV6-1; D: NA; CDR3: CASSEALRSYNSPLHF; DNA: TGTGCCAGCAGTGAAGCGCTTCGCAGCTATAATTCACCCCTCCACTTT
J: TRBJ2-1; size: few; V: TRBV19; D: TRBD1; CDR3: CASSSGTGGINEQFF; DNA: TGTGCCAGTAGTTCCGGGACAGGGGGCATAAATGAGCAGTTCTTC
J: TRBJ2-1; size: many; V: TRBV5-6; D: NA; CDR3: CASSYPHGGYSYNEQFF; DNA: TGTGCCAGCAGCTACCCCCACGGAGGATACTCCTACAATGAGCAGTTCTTC
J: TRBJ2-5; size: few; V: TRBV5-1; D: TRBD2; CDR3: CASSHIGSGRAEETQYF; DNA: TGCGCCAGCAGCCACATAGGTAGCGGGAGGGCCGAAGAGACCCAGTACTTC
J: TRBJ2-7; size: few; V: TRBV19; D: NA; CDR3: CASSDPWGGYEQYF; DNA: TGTGCCAGTAGTGATCCCTGGGGCGGGTACGAGCAGTACTTC
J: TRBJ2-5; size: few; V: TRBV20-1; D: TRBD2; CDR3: CSARDKGTSGGVLETQYF; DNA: TGCAGTGCTAGAGATAAGGGGACTAGCGGGGGGGTTCTAGAGACCCAGTACTTC
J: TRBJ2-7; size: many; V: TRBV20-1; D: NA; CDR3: CSARGHLSYEQYF; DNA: TGCAGTGCTAGAGGACATCTCTCCTACGAGCAGTACTTC
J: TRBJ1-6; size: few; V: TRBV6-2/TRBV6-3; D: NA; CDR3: CASNRPYNSPLHF; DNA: TGTGCCAGCAATCGTCCATATAATTCACCCCTCCACTTT
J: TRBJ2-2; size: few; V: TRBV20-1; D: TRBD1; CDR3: CSAINRDRVITNTGELFF; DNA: TGCAGTGCTATAAACCGGGACAGGGTAATTACGAACACCGGGGAGCTGTTTTTT
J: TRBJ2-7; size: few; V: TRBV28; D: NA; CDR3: CASSTHRVGLIYEQYF; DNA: TGTGCCAGCAGTACCCACCGTGTGGGACTTATCTACGAGCAGTACTTC
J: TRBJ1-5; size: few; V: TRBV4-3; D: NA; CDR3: CASSQDWVGNQPQHF; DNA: TGCGCCAGCAGCCAAGATTGGGTGGGGAATCAGCCCCAGCATTTT
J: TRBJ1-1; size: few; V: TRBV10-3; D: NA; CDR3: CAISEGAGALDTEAFF; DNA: TGTGCCATCAGTGAGGGGGCAGGAGCCCTAGACACTGAAGCTTTCTTT
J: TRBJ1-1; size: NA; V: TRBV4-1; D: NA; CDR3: CASSQVVRGRGNTEAFF; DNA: TGCGCCAGCAGCCAAGTTGTAAGGGGGAGGGGGAACACTGAAGCTTTCTTT
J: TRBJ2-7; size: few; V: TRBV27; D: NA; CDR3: CASSPPLGYEQYF; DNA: TGTGCCAGCAGTCCACCCTTAGGCTACGAGCAGTACTTC
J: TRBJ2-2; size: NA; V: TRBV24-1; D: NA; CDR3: CATSEGTITGELLF; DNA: TGTGCCACCAGTGAGGGGACAATCACCGGGGAGTTGCTTTTT
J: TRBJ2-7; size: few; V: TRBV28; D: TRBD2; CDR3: CASSLIRAGVQEQYF; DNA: TGTGCCAGCAGTTTAATCAGGGCGGGAGTGCAGGAGCAGTACTTC
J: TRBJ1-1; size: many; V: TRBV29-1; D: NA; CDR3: CSVRERAAEAFF; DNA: TGCAGCGTCCGGGAGAGGGCCGCTGAAGCTTTCTTT
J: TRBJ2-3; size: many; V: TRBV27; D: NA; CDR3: CASSLWNTDTQYF; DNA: TGTGCCAGCAGCCTGTGGAACACAGATACGCAGTATTTT
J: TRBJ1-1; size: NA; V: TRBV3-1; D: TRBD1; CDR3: CASSPQGDTEAFF; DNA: TGTGCCAGCAGCCCACAGGGGGACACTGAAGCTTTCTTT